The 9 T cell receptor beta chains below were found in one sample sequenced in a study of blood T cell repertoires in COVID-19. TCRdb's copy holds only in-frame clones and misses some; the assay was immunoSEQ multiplex PCR. The sample has more than 85,000 clones; 70% to 90% are singletons. The sample taken for sequencing was peripheral blood. The source of these receptors is a human donor with COVID-19, enrolled during active disease. The donor label of this sample is uncertain.

The chain links TRBV25-1 to TRBJ2-1; 9 bases agree with TRBD2. V lost 6 bases to trimming and J lost 6 bases; unmatched junction nucleotides: 9. CDR1 is MGHDK, CDR2 SYGVNS, per germline. The CDR3 is made up of 15 amino acids. CDR3 DNA sequence: TGTGCCAGCAGCATTAGCGGGAGAACCCTCAATGAGCAGTTCTTC. This gives the protein CASSISGRTLNEQFF.

This clone appeared a few times. The J gene is TRBJ1-1, the V gene TRBV7-3; a weak D match, TRBD1 (6 bases). The V gene's germline CDR1 is SGHTA and CDR2 FQGTGA. The CDR3 is 14 amino acids. V gave up 2 bases and J gave up 4 bases, with 11 bases separating them. The CDR3 region is CASSLGGEGTEAFF. The DNA of the CDR3 is TGTGCCAGCAGCTTAGGGGGCGAGGGCACTGAAGCTTTCTTT.

The chain recombines TRBV2 with TRBJ1-5; 7 nucleotides match TRBD1. CDR3 length equals 13 residues. With V trimmed by 8 bases and J by 8 bases, 9 bases remained unmatched. Per germline, CDR1 SNHLY and CDR2 FYNNEI. CDR3 DNA: TGTGCCAGCGGGAGACAGGGACGGGAGCCCCAGCATTTT. Translating gives CASGRQGREPQHF.

The chain combines TRBV19 with TRBJ1-1; TRBD1 aligns across 7 bases. The CDR3 spans 14 residues. CDR1 is LNHDA and CDR2 is SQIVND in the germline V gene (reference sequence). V was pared by 4 bases and J by 7 bases, with 9 bases of the junction left unmatched. Here the CDR3 reads CASSKTGEGNEAFF. DNA of the CDR3: TGTGCCAGTAGTAAAACAGGGGAAGGAAATGAAGCTTTCTTT. The variable domain in full, completed from reference TRBV19 and TRBJ1-1, reads DGGITQSPKYLFRKEGQNVTLSCEQNLNHDAMYWYRQDPGQGLRLIYYSQIVNDFQKGDIAEGYSVSREKKESFPLTVTSAQKNPTAFYLCASSKTGEGNEAFFGQGTRLTVV.

The rearrangement joins TRBV19 to TRBJ1-2, with 10 positions matching TRBD1. The CDR3 is 15 amino acids. Germline-derived CDR1 and CDR2 are LNHDA and SQIVND (reference sequence). The J segment lost 0 bases and the V segment lost 11 bases, leaving 9 bases of the junction unmatched. The CDR3 is CARRKGQGPNYGYTF. In DNA form, the CDR3 reads TGTGCCCGACGGAAGGGACAGGGGCCTAACTATGGCTACACCTTC.

This sequence joins TRBV2 and TRBJ2-6; 8 bases match TRBD1. Germline CDR1 reads SNHLY; CDR2 reads FYNNEI. The V and J ends lost 10 bases and 0 bases, in that order; junction bases with no gene match: 8. This CDR3 region has 16 residues. The CDR3 bases are TGTGCCACGGCCGGGACAGGCGGCTCTGGGGCCAACGTCCTGACTTTC. This encodes CATAGTGGSGANVLTF. Looking up the rest from reference TRBV2 and TRBJ2-6 gives the full variable domain: EPEVTQTPSHQVTQMGQEVILRCVPISNHLYFYWYRQILGQKVEFLVSFYNNEISEKSEIFDDQFSVERPDGSNFTLKIRSTKLEDSAMYFCATAGTGGSGANVLTFGAGSRLTVL.

The rearrangement joins TRBV18 to TRBJ2-5; weak D call: TRBD2 (6 bases). The CDR3 contains 16 residues. CDR1 is KGHSH, CDR2 LQKENI, per germline. V was pared by 0 bases and J by 1 base, with 12 bases between. The CDR3 protein is CASSPPTGGTQETQYF. Here the CDR3 DNA reads TGTGCCAGCTCACCACCTACGGGCGGGACCCAAGAGACCCAGTACTTC.

This clone showed up just once. This rearrangement joins TRBV6-4 to TRBJ2-3; D perhaps matches TRBD1 (6 bases). Trimming cost V 2 bases and J 2 bases, with 11 bases left between them. CDR3 length: 15 residues. Germline CDR1 and CDR2: MRHNA and SNTAGT. CDR3 in amino acids: CASSDRGQPTDTQYF. The CDR3 coding sequence is TGTGCCAGCAGTGACCGTGGACAGCCCACAGATACGCAGTATTTT.

This clone has a handful of counts. This chain uses TRBV6-5 with TRBJ1-1; D gene unclear. Trimming left V 10 bases short and J 7 bases short, with 16 bases between. The CDR3 sequence is 12 residues long. CDR1 and CDR2 (germline): MNHEY, SVGAGI. The DNA for the CDR3 is TGTGCCACCTGTTCCGGGTTCAATGAAGCTTTCTTT. Translation: CATCSGFNEAFF.